The T cell receptor (beta chain) under discussion was sequenced for a study of T cell responses to AZD1222 COVID-19 vaccine. The study, taken as a whole, reports: Per reports, nearly half of all spike-specific TCRs target regions that are unmutated in variants. Baseline testing showed seropositivity in only a handful of AZD1222 recipients. Clonal diversity may have been underestimated, and the donors were mostly white British, with more females than males.

Analysis merged second doses at about 4 or about 12 weeks. Assay used: immunoSEQ multiplex PCR; TCRdb lists only in-frame clones, some missing. The table lists roughly 150,000 clones, around 87% of them singletons. The CDR3 runs to 13 residues. Germline V gene data show CDR1 as ENHRY and CDR2 as SYGVKD. Trimming at V came to 8 bases and at J to 6 bases, leaving 5 bases not matched to a gene. Of note for this clone: Its antigen is not known.

This chain joins TRBV10-3 and TRBJ1-5, with 9 bases aligning to TRBD1. This clonotype originated in an adult who received the AZD1222 COVID-19 vaccine. The source was peripheral blood, collected 28 days after the second AZD1222 dose. CDR3 residues: CAIGDREGQPQHF. DNA for the CDR3: TGTGCCATCGGGGACAGGGAGGGTCAGCCCCAGCATTTT.